This T cell receptor (beta chain) is from a study of blood T cells in healthy people across ages. Regarding this clonotype: The antigen remains undetermined.

Sample-barcoded 5' priming and a J-beta primer mix drove a second PCR of roughly 7 to 11 cycles. Each cDNA molecule was tagged by a template-switch adaptor with 12 random nucleotides. TCRdb passed the 5' RACE reads through MiXCR, listing each CDR3 protein once. Of roughly 800,000 distinct CDR3 sequences in the sample, approximately 25% are singletons; the top ten hold under 4.5%. This CDR3 comprises 14 residues. Trimming shortened V by 3 bases and J by 5 bases, and 14 bases separated the two germline ends. From germline, CDR1 is LNHDA and CDR2 SQIVND (reference sequence). General study points: Comparison with aged donors showed that long-lived donors had more naive CD4+ cells and higher diversity. Because sorting was not performed, PBMCs prevented conclusive naive versus antigen-experienced comparison. With age, beta diversity per million T cells declined roughly linearly, significantly by roughly 40.

These sequences were also reported in another study, on T cells of mothers and their children.

The sequence came from a boy under 18 in good health. The genes are TRBV19 and TRBJ2-7, with TRBD1 as a possible D gene (6 bases). Input material: blood. The CDR3 loop reads CASSILGGPNEQYF. CDR3 coding DNA: TGTGCCAGTAGTATCTTAGGGGGTCCTAACGAGCAGTACTTC.